What follows describes a single T cell receptor beta chain. Its antigen is not known. The sample comes from a study of radiation and T cells in renal cell carcinoma. Study findings and constraints: Top 100 clonotypes averaged around 50% in irradiated versus roughly 43% in nephrectomy-only tumors.

Treatment reported: treatment-naive control, cytoreductive nephrectomy. Sequenced control tumors were from over ten males and a handful of females, median age approximately 60. TCRdb keeps only in-frame clones here, not all; method: immunoSEQ multiplex PCR. The profile shows some 5,600 clones, around two thirds of them singletons. The CDR3 consists of 18 residues. CDR1 and CDR2 (germline): LGHNA, YSLEER. V gave up 0 bases and J gave up 0 bases, with 16 bases separating them. The clonotype comes from a human donor with renal cell carcinoma. The source was tumor tissue, collected from a patient whose treatment was nephrectomy without radiotherapy. The chain carries TRBV4-3 and TRBJ2-3; tentatively, D is TRBD2 (5 bases). CDR3 sequence (DNA): TGCGCCAGCAGCCAAGAGTTCCAGCGGAGGTCTAGCACAGATACGCAGTATTTT. This codes for CASSQEFQRRSSTDTQYF.